This T cell receptor beta chain was recorded in a study of cytomegalovirus exposure and HLA in healthy donors. Per the germline V gene, CDR1 is MGHRA and CDR2 is YSYEKL. V was trimmed by 1 base and J by 0 bases, leaving 12 bases between them. The CDR3 totals 16 residues. In the PCR, 60 Vbeta and 13 Jbeta primers were used. Sequencing was performed with immunoSEQ multiplex PCR; in TCRdb, only in-frame clones are kept and a portion is missing. The repertoire table contains about 58,000 clones. Study-level findings and limits: No immune exposure information besides CMV serostatus was available. V segments that were indistinguishable, TRBV6-2 and TRBV6-3 among them, were omitted from analysis.

Remarks on this clone: The antigen remains undetermined.

Material for sequencing was PBMCs. The source of this sequence is a woman between 18 and 29 years old in good health and CMV-seronegative. The J gene is TRBJ1-1, the V gene TRBV4-1, with D possibly being TRBD1 (6 bases). The DNA of the CDR3 is TGCGCCAGCAGCCAAGTGGGGGGGCAAATGAACACTGAAGCTTTCTTT. Protein: CASSQVGGQMNTEAFF.